Presented here are 32 T cell receptor beta chains from one specimen sequenced in a study of OX40 agonist ivuxolimab in advanced cancers. Libraries were prepared by immunoSEQ multiplex PCR; TCRdb keeps only in-frame clonotypes and omits some of them. The sample lists tens of thousands of clones, roughly 80% occurring once. Specimen: CD4+ or CD8+ T cells sorted from blood, collected in a trial of the OX40 agonist ivuxolimab. Receptor source: an adult with an advanced solid tumor such as melanoma, head and neck, liver or kidney cancer.

The CDR3 sequence: CASSRGTEAFF. CDR3 nucleotide sequence: TGCGCCAGCAGCCGAGGCACTGAAGCTTTCTTT. The V gene is TRBV4-3, the J gene TRBJ1-1; D is ambiguous. V lost 4 bases, J lost 4 bases, and 4 bases lay in between. CDR3 length equals 11 residues. Germline assignment: CDR1 LGHNA and CDR2 YSLEER.

This clone was counted a few times. This chain links TRBV7-8 with TRBJ2-1; 10 bases align to TRBD2. This CDR3 is 19 amino acids long. Germline values: CDR1 SGHVS, CDR2 FQNEAQ. V gave up 5 bases and J gave up 0 bases; unmatched junction bases: 13. Here the CDR3 reads CASSAYRIAGGVSYNEQFF. The DNA for the CDR3 is TGTGCCAGCAGCGCTTATCGGATAGCGGGAGGAGTCTCCTACAATGAGCAGTTCTTC.

This sequence joins TRBV5-4 and TRBJ1-2, with D unresolved. Germline values: CDR1 SGHNT, CDR2 YYREEE (reference sequence). V was pared by 2 bases and J by 3 bases, with 11 bases between. The CDR3 extends over 14 amino acids. The CDR3 reads CASSFRLGDYGYTF. As DNA, the CDR3 is TGTGCCAGCAGCTTCAGACTGGGCGACTATGGCTACACCTTC.

The chain employs TRBV6-6 and TRBJ2-3; D assignment may be TRBD1 or TRBD2 (5 bases each). The CDR3 has 15 residues. Germline-derived CDR1 and CDR2 are MNHNY and SVGAGI (reference sequence). Deletions cut 7 bases from V and 0 bases from J, with 14 bases between. The CDR3 DNA reads TGTGCCAGCACTGCGAGGGGATCTAGCACAGATACGCAGTATTTT. It specifies CASTARGSSTDTQYF.

The rearrangement links TRBV2 to TRBJ1-2, with 9 bases matching TRBD1. CDR3 size: 14 residues. With 4 bases clipped from V and 4 bases from J, the junction kept 4 bases outside the gene matches. The germline CDR1 and CDR2 sequences are SNHLY and FYNNEI. As DNA, the CDR3 is TGTGCCAGCAGTGGGGTGACAGGGGGCTATGGCTACACCTTC. Translation: CASSGVTGGYGYTF.

V is TRBV6-4 and J is TRBJ1-5; no clear D gene. The V end was cut by 5 bases, the J end by 6 bases, with 11 bases between. This CDR3 is built from 13 residues. Germline V lookup: CDR1 MRHNA, CDR2 SNTAGT. For the CDR3, the DNA is TGTGCCAGCAGTCAAGGACCGGGTCAGCCCCAGCATTTT. Protein product: CASSQGPGQPQHF.

Only one count was recorded for this clone. J is TRBJ1-5 and V is TRBV5-6; 7 positions match TRBD1. Looked up from germline, CDR1 is SGHDT and CDR2 is YYEEEE. The V segment lost 2 bases and the J segment 3 bases; nucleotides outside the gene matches: 5. The CDR3 totals 15 residues. CDR3 region: CASSFSDRANQPQHF. The CDR3 nucleotides read TGTGCCAGCAGCTTTTCCGACAGGGCCAATCAGCCCCAGCATTTT.

The CDR3 loop is CASSPSWEEFRLRLFF. CDR3 bases: TGTGCCAGCTCACCAAGTTGGGAGGAATTTCGATTGAGGCTGTTTTTT. The J gene is TRBJ1-4, the V gene TRBV18; no definite D call. The CDR3 has 16 residues. Trimming took off 2 bases at V and 14 bases at J, with 24 bases between the two ends. CDR1 and CDR2 from the germline V gene are KGHSH and LQKENI.

Concerning this clone: A junction boundary mismatches the germline segment, possibly from a read error. This chain joins TRBV7-7 and TRBJ2-1; 13 bases map to TRBD2. The length of the CDR3 is 15 residues. The V gene's germline CDR1 is SSHAT and CDR2 FNYEAQ (reference sequence). The CDR3 region is CASSSGLAGYNEQFF. DNA of the CDR3: TGTGCTAGCAGTTCGGGACTAGCGGGATACAATGAGCAGTTCTTC.

This rearrangement joins TRBV5-8 to TRBJ1-5; D uncertain. The V gene lost 2 bases and the J gene lost 5 bases, with 11 bases spanning the gap. The length of the CDR3 is 14 residues. Germline V gene lookup returns CDR1 SGHTS and CDR2 YDEGEE. The CDR3 sequence: CASSLQYPDQPQHF. The CDR3 DNA is TGTGCCAGCAGCTTACAGTATCCTGATCAGCCCCAGCATTTT.

This chain links TRBV6-1 with TRBJ1-1; TRBD1 might be the D (5 bases). This CDR3 has 12 residues. V lost 2 bases to trimming and J lost 11 bases, with 12 bases between them. Germline loops: CDR1 MNHNS, CDR2 SASEGT. CDR3 residues: CASSESRVTAFF. The CDR3 DNA reads TGTGCCAGCAGTGAAAGCAGGGTTACCGCTTTCTTT.

This clone has more than one count but fewer than ten. V gene TRBV5-5 combines with J gene TRBJ1-5; 7 bases map to TRBD1. Trimming removed 4 bases from V and 1 base from J; junction bases left unmatched: 11. Germline CDR1 is SGHKS and CDR2 is YYEKEE (reference sequence). The CDR3 is made up of 17 amino acids. CDR3 sequence (DNA): TGTGCCAGCAGCCCGTGGCAGGGGGGAATAAGCAATCAGCCCCAGCATTTT. It yields the protein CASSPWQGGISNQPQHF.

V usage is TRBV30 and J usage is TRBJ1-5; TRBD1 is a possible D gene (5 bases). Trimming took 4 bases from V and 3 from J, leaving 16 bases between them. Per germline, CDR1 GTSNPN and CDR2 SVGIG (reference sequence). The CDR3 spans 15 residues. The CDR3 sequence: CAWNKGDGINQPQHF. CDR3 nucleotide sequence: TGTGCCTGGAATAAAGGGGACGGTATCAATCAGCCCCAGCATTTT.

This clone came up once. The V gene is TRBV2, the J gene TRBJ2-6; D gene ambiguous. The V end was cut by 10 bases, the J end by 2 bases, with 6 bases between. The CDR3 consists of 12 residues. Germline CDR1 and CDR2: SNHLY and FYNNEI. DNA for the CDR3: TGTGCCAAGACCCCTGGGGCCAACGTCCTGACTTTC. It is translated as CAKTPGANVLTF.

This clone was counted a single time. The chain links TRBV4-1 to TRBJ2-7, with TRBD1 identical over 8 bases. This CDR3 comprises 16 residues. CDR1 MGHRA and CDR2 YSYEKL come from the germline V gene. V gave up 1 base and J gave up 3 bases; unmatched junction bases: 8. The CDR3 region is CASSQGTGPNYYEQYF. Written as DNA, the CDR3 is TGCGCCAGCAGCCAAGGGACAGGGCCAAATTACTACGAGCAGTACTTC.

V usage is TRBV6-1 and J usage is TRBJ2-2, with D possibly TRBD2 on 6 matching bases. Germline CDR1 and CDR2: MNHNS and SASEGT. V lost 6 bases, J lost 2 bases, and 13 bases lay in between. This CDR3 is built from 15 residues. CDR3: CASRGGGTNTGELFF. Here the CDR3 DNA reads TGTGCCAGCAGGGGAGGCGGGACTAACACCGGGGAGCTGTTTTTT.

The rearrangement uses TRBV6-5 and TRBJ2-7, with D hard to call. The CDR3 is 13 amino acids. In germline, CDR1 is MNHEY, CDR2 SVGAGI. Trimming removed 0 bases at V and 4 bases at J, with 7 bases between. CDR3 amino acids: CASSYSLRYEQYF. For the CDR3, the DNA is TGTGCCAGCAGTTACTCGCTGCGTTACGAGCAGTACTTC.

Only one count was recorded for this clone. The chain employs TRBV7-2 and TRBJ1-4; TRBD1 is a possible D gene (5 bases). CDR1 is SGHTA and CDR2 is FQGNSA in the germline V gene. CDR3 length: 15 residues. Trimming took 1 base from V and 3 from J, leaving 9 bases between them. The CDR3 nucleotides are TGTGCCAGCAGCTTAGGTCGGGGGGCTAATGAAAAACTGTTTTTT. Protein sequence: CASSLGRGANEKLFF.

V is TRBV7-2 and J is TRBJ1-1; D uncertain. This CDR3 spans 15 amino acids. Germline lookup yields CDR1 SGHTA and CDR2 FQGNSA. Between the trimmed V and J ends, which lost 0 bases and 3 bases, there was a span of 11 bases. For the CDR3, the DNA is TGTGCCAGCAGCTTAGCTAGGACTGGCTACACTGAAGCTTTCTTT. This translates into CASSLARTGYTEAFF. The whole variable domain, filled in from reference TRBV7-2 and TRBJ1-1, reads GAGVSQSPSNKVTEKGKDVELRCDPISGHTALYWYRQSLGQGLEFLIYFQGNSAPDKSGLPSDRFSAERTGGSVSTLTIQRTQQEDSAVYLCASSLARTGYTEAFFGQGTRLTVV.

V usage is TRBV6-1 and J usage is TRBJ1-2; D uncertain. CDR3 length: 13 amino acids. Germline-derived CDR1 and CDR2 are MNHNS and SASEGT. V lost 10 bases and J 3 bases, leaving 15 bases between the germline ends. CDR3 nucleotides: TGTGCCATTCAGGTCCCGCTCGACTATGGCTACACCTTC. Its translation: CAIQVPLDYGYTF.

The chain uses TRBV30 and TRBJ1-3; D is ambiguous. In germline, CDR1 is GTSNPN, CDR2 SVGIG (reference sequence). The CDR3 extends over 17 amino acids. V dropped 0 bases and J dropped 0 bases, with 15 bases sitting between them. As DNA, the CDR3 is TGTGCCTGGAGTGTTGTTCGGCAGCCCGTCTCTGGAAACACCATATATTTT. Translation: CAWSVVRQPVSGNTIYF.

This clone appeared many times. The rearrangement uses TRBV20-1 and TRBJ1-2, with D uncertain. The CDR3 runs 11 residues. The V and J ends lost 7 bases and 1 base respectively, with 7 bases between them. Germline V CDR1 and CDR2: DFQATT, SNEGSKA (reference sequence). This chain's CDR3 is CSGRHNYGYTF. The CDR3 DNA is TGCAGTGGACGGCATAACTATGGCTACACCTTC.

This clone was recorded once. The J gene is TRBJ1-4, the V gene TRBV25-1; 10 positions agree with TRBD1. The CDR3 length is 14 residues. V gave up 7 bases and J gave up 10 bases; unmatched junction bases: 9. Germline V gene lookup returns CDR1 MGHDK and CDR2 SYGVNS. The chain's CDR3 is CASTSTGGVGKLFF. For the CDR3, the DNA is TGTGCCAGCACCTCGACAGGGGGCGTCGGAAAACTGTTTTTT. The entire variable domain, with the rest obtained from reference TRBV25-1 and TRBJ1-4, is as follows: EADIYQTPRYLVIGTGKKITLECSQTMGHDKMYWYQQDPGMELHLIHYSYGVNSTEKGDLSSESTVSRIRTEHFPLTLESARPSHTSQYLCASTSTGGVGKLFFGSGTQLSVL.

V gene TRBV4-3 combines with J gene TRBJ1-5; the D is unclear. Trimming took 4 bases from V and 0 from J, leaving 10 bases between them. The CDR3 runs 15 residues. Germline CDR1 LGHNA, CDR2 YSLEER. The CDR3 sequence is CASSPDLYSNQPQHF. Here the CDR3 DNA reads TGCGCCAGCAGCCCTGACCTGTATAGCAATCAGCCCCAGCATTTT.

This clone has just a few counts. The J gene is TRBJ2-3, the V gene TRBV6-1, with 11 bases that match TRBD2. Germline values: CDR1 MNHNS, CDR2 SASEGT. The CDR3 has 19 amino acids. V trimming: 1 base; J trimming: 0 bases; junction bases outside the gene matches: 9. In DNA form, the CDR3 reads TGTGCCAGCAGTGAAGTCCTAGCGGGAGGACGGATTAGCACAGATACGCAGTATTTT. Translation gives CASSEVLAGGRISTDTQYF.

The rearrangement uses TRBV19 and TRBJ2-5, with D possibly TRBD1 on 6 matching bases. This CDR3 has 13 amino acids. Between the trimmed V and J ends, which lost 3 bases and 5 bases, there was a span of 10 bases. The germline CDR1 and CDR2 sequences are LNHDA and SQIVND (reference sequence). CDR3 residues: CASSIGTRETQYF. CDR3 nucleotide sequence: TGTGCCAGTAGTATTGGGACACGGGAGACCCAGTACTTC.

The V call is TRBV5-1, the J call TRBJ2-7; tentatively, D is TRBD1 (5 bases). From germline, CDR1 is SGHRS and CDR2 YFSETQ. This CDR3 region has 15 residues. Deletions cut 2 bases from V and 7 bases from J, with 19 bases between. This CDR3 reads CASSFSVVGLNEQYF. CDR3 in DNA: TGCGCCAGCAGCTTCTCTGTGGTGGGGCTGAATGAGCAGTACTTC.

The CDR3 region is CAGPGRRTSGYGYTF. The DNA for the CDR3 is TGTGCCGGACCGGGACGGAGAACGTCGGGCTATGGCTACACCTTC. The chain has TRBV30 and TRBJ1-2; weak D call: TRBD1 (5 bases). The CDR3 length is 15 residues. Looked up from germline, CDR1 is GTSNPN and CDR2 is SVGIG (reference sequence). The V gene lost 8 bases and the J gene lost 4 bases, with 23 bases spanning the gap. The complete variable domain, with remaining parts taken from reference TRBV30 and TRBJ1-2, reads SQTIHQWPATLVQPVGSPLSLECTVEGTSNPNLYWYRQAAGRGLQLLFYSVGIGQISSEVPQNLSASRPQDRQFILSSKKLLLSDSGFYLCAGPGRRTSGYGYTFGSGTRLTVV.

The chain has TRBV5-4 and TRBJ2-7; TRBD2 aligns across 8 bases. The germline V gene has CDR1 SGHNT and CDR2 YYREEE (reference sequence). J gave up 3 bases and V 4 bases, and 12 bases lay outside the gene matches. The CDR3 extends over 16 amino acids. Here the CDR3 reads CASSKSGGSTFYEQYF. The CDR3 coding sequence is TGTGCCAGCAGCAAGAGCGGGGGTTCAACCTTCTACGAGCAGTACTTC.

The chain uses TRBV19 and TRBJ2-1; D possibly corresponds to TRBD1 (6 bases). Germline-derived CDR1 and CDR2 are LNHDA and SQIVND (reference sequence). Deletions cut 5 bases from V and 7 bases from J, with 18 bases between. This CDR3 is built from 15 residues. Here the CDR3 DNA reads TGTGCCAGTAGTCCGACAGGTGGAGTAAGAAATGAGCAGTTCTTC. Protein: CASSPTGGVRNEQFF.

The CDR3 loop reads CASSPFQDSTEAFF. In nucleotides, the CDR3 is TGTGCCAGCTCACCATTTCAGGATAGCACTGAAGCTTTCTTT. The chain is built from TRBV18 and TRBJ1-1, with D hard to call. Between the trimmed V and J ends, which lost 2 bases and 4 bases, there was a span of 11 bases. CDR1 and CDR2 from the germline V gene are KGHSH and LQKENI. The CDR3 loop spans 14 amino acids.

This chain connects TRBV11-2 to TRBJ1-3; no reliable D call. This CDR3 comprises 14 residues. Germline loops: CDR1 SGHAT, CDR2 FQNNGV. V lost 2 bases, J lost 4 bases, and 9 bases lay in between. Written as DNA, the CDR3 is TGTGCCAGCAGCTTACAGTATGGGGGAAACACCATATATTTT. Translating gives CASSLQYGGNTIYF.